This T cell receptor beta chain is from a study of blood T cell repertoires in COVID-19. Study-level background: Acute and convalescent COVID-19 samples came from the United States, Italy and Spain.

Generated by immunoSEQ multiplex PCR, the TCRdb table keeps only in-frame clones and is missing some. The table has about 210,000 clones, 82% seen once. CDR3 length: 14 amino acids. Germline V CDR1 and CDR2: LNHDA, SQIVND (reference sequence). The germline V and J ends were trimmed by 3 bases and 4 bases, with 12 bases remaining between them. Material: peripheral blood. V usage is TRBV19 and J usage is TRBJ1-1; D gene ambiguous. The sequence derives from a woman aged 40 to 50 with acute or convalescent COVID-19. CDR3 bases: TGTGCCAGTAGTATGGCAGTCACGGGCACTGAAGCTTTCTTT. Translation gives CASSMAVTGTEAFF.